This T cell receptor (beta chain) was captured in a study of T cell responses to AZD1222 COVID-19 vaccine. Findings of the study overall: Elevations in Spike-specific TCR breadth and depth followed administration of two AZD1222 doses. Reportedly, close to half of spike-specific TCRs are directed against unmutated variant regions.

V was shortened by 7 bases and J by 7 bases, with 7 bases between the two germline ends. The germline gives CDR1 SEHNR, CDR2 FQNEAQ (reference sequence). This CDR3 contains 11 residues. Repertoires were generated with immunoSEQ multiplex PCR, while TCRdb's copy carries only in-frame clones and drops some. The sample consists of 95,000 to 100,000 clones, roughly 90% of them appearing once. As to this clone: Its antigen is not identified.

The sample here was peripheral blood, taken on day 0 of AZD1222 vaccination. This receptor was taken from an adult in good health. The chain couples TRBV7-9 to TRBJ1-4, with no clear D. The CDR3 is CASNSGEKLFF. CDR3 nucleotides: TGTGCCAGCAACTCGGGTGAAAAACTGTTTTTT.